This T cell receptor beta chain appears in the sequencing data of a study of control samples from healthy donors and cancer patients. The CDR3 consists of 13 residues. V lost 5 bases and J 0 bases, leaving 7 bases between the germline ends. The germline CDR1 and CDR2 sequences are SGHVS and FQNEAQ. Clones were sequenced by immunoSEQ multiplex PCR, and TCRdb holds only the in-frame ones, with some missing. The sample holds about 130,000 clones, just under 95% seen once. This TCR came from a man aged 60 to 69 with colorectal cancer. The sequenced sample was PBMCs. The chain uses TRBV7-8 and TRBJ1-1, with D uncertain. In nucleotides, the CDR3 is TGTGCCAGCAGCCGAAGTTTGAACACTGAAGCTTTCTTT. It codes for CASSRSLNTEAFF.